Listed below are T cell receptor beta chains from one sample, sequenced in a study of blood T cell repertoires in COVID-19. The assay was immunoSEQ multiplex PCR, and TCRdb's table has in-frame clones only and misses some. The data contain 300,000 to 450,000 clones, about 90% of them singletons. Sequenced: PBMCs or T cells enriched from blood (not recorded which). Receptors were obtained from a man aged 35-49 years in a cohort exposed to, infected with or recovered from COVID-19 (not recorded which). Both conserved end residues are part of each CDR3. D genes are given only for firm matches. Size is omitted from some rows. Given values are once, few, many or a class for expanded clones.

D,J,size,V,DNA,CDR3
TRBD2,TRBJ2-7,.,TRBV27,TGTGCCAGCAGTTCCGCCGGGACTAGGTGGGACGAGCAGTACTTC,CASSSAGTRWDEQYF
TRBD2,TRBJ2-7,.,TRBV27,TGTGCCAGCAGTCCCCCGAGGCAGGGAGGGGCCTACGAGCAGTACTTC,CASSPPRQGGAYEQYF
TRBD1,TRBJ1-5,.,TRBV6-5,TGTGCCAGCAGTTCGGGACAGGGAAGAGGTGTTCAGCCCCAGCATTTT,CASSSGQGRGVQPQHF
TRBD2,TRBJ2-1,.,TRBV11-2,TGTGCCAGCAGCTCTAGCGGGATGCACTACAATGAGCAGTTCTTC,CASSSSGMHYNEQFF
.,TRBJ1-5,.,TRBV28,TGTGCCAGCAGTTTTTCTAGAGGCTACAATCAGCCCCAGCATTTT,CASSFSRGYNQPQHF
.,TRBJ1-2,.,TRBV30,TGTGCCTGGAGGCCGGGGGGGAGGTATGGCTACACCTTC,CAWRPGGRYGYTF
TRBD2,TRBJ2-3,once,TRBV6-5,TGTGCCAGCAGTTACTTAGCGGGATCACTAGATACGCAGTATTTT,CASSYLAGSLDTQYF
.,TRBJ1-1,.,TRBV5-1,TGCGCCAGCAGCTTTGACAGGATTGAAGCTTTCTTT,CASSFDRIEAFF
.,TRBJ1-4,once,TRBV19,TGTGCCAGTAGTATAGGGGCAGCCGGTAATGAAAAACTGTTTTTT,CASSIGAAGNEKLFF
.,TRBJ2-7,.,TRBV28,TGTGCCAGCAGACAAGAGGGTAGCTCCTACGAGCAGTACTTC,CASRQEGSSYEQYF
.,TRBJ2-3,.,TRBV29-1,TGCAGCGTTCGTCTCCTAAGCACAGATACGCAGTATTTT,CSVRLLSTDTQYF
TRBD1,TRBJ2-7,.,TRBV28,TGTGCCAGCAGTTATAGGACAGGGCCATATTCGGGGGAGCAGTACTTC,CASSYRTGPYSGEQYF
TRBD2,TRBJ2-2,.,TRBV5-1,TGCGCCAGCAGCCAAGATCCGGGACTAGGTACCGGGGAGCTGTTTTTT,CASSQDPGLGTGELFF
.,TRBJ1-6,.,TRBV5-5,TGTGCCAGCAGCTTGGCGGGAGGCCGATCGAGCTCCTATAATTCACCCCTCCACTTT,CASSLAGGRSSSYNSPLHF
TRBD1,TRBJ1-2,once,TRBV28,TGTGCCAGCAGACCAGGGGGCATTGGGCATGGCTACACCTTC,CASRPGGIGHGYTF
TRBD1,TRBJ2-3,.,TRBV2,TGTGCCAGCAGTAGACAGGGCTTGACAGATACGCAGTATTTT,CASSRQGLTDTQYF
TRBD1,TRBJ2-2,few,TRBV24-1,TGTGCCACCAGTGGGACAGGGCCTGTGAACACCGGGGAGCTGTTTTTT,CATSGTGPVNTGELFF
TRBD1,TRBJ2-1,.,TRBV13,TGTGCCAGCAGCTCTCACGGGACAGGGGTGGGTGAGCAGTTCTTC,CASSSHGTGVGEQFF
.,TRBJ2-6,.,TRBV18,TGTGCCAGCTCAATATTACAGGGTCCTGGGGCCAACGTCCTGACTTTC,CASSILQGPGANVLTF
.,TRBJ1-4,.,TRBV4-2,TGTGCCAGCAGCCTACAAGCAACTAATGAAAAACTGTTTTTT,CASSLQATNEKLFF
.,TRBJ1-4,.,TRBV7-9,TGTGCCAGCAGCCAAACAGGGTTGGCAAAACTGTTTTTT,CASSQTGLAKLFF
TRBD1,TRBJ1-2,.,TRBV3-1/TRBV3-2,TGTGCCAGCAGCCCCCGGGACAGGGCTTCATATGGCTACACCTTC,CASSPRDRASYGYTF